These 28 T cell receptor beta chains came from one sample sequenced in a study of T cell responses to AZD1222 COVID-19 vaccine. Clones were read by immunoSEQ multiplex PCR, and TCRdb kept only the in-frame ones, dropping some. The sample records about 140,000 clones, 90% to 95% being singletons. The sequencing used peripheral blood, collected 28 days after the second AZD1222 dose. These receptors originate from an adult who received the AZD1222 COVID-19 vaccine.

The rearrangement joins TRBV4-2 to TRBJ2-2, with a weak D call TRBD1 (5 bases). The CDR3 sequence is 14 residues long. V lost 3 bases and J lost 5, with 10 bases in between. Germline CDR1 reads LGHNA; CDR2 reads YNFKEQ. CDR3 DNA sequence: TGTGCCAGCAGCCAGACTGGGGCGACCGGGGAGCTGTTTTTT. Encoded protein: CASSQTGATGELFF.

The chain recombines TRBV19 with TRBJ1-2, with 8 bases aligning to TRBD1. With V trimmed by 5 bases and J by 5 bases, 4 bases remained unmatched. The CDR3 spans 13 residues. Germline loops: CDR1 LNHDA, CDR2 SQIVND (reference sequence). CDR3 nucleotide sequence: TGTGCCAGTAGTGAAAGGACAGGGTATGGCTACACCTTC. Its protein product is CASSERTGYGYTF.

Worth noting for this clone: The same CDR3 can be traced to other DNA sequences in this sample. This chain uses TRBV7-9 with TRBJ2-1, with 8 positions matching TRBD2. Trimming took 0 bases from V and 0 from J; bases not matched to a gene: 1. Germline V gene lookup returns CDR1 SEHNR and CDR2 FQNEAQ (reference sequence). This CDR3 is 16 amino acids long. The CDR3 bases are TGTGCCAGCAGCTTAGCGCTAGCGGGCTCCTACAATGAGCAGTTCTTC. It specifies CASSLALAGSYNEQFF.

This chain links TRBV7-2 with TRBJ2-7; 11 positions match TRBD1. The germline V gene encodes CDR1 SGHTA and CDR2 FQGNSA. Trimming at V came to 5 bases and at J to 7 bases, leaving 7 bases not matched to a gene. This CDR3 is built from 14 residues. The CDR3 is CASSMGQGVREQYF. The CDR3 DNA is TGTGCCAGCAGCATGGGACAGGGGGTCCGGGAGCAGTACTTC.

This clone is a singleton in its sample. This chain uses TRBV15 with TRBJ2-5; D not resolved. V was clipped by 0 bases and J by 5 bases, with 4 bases between them. Germline assignment: CDR1 LNHNV and CDR2 YYDKDF (reference sequence). The CDR3 is 12 residues long. CDR3: CATSRDGETQYF. The CDR3 nucleotides read TGTGCCACCAGCAGAGATGGGGAGACCCAGTACTTC.

J is TRBJ1-5 and V is TRBV2; D is ambiguous. CDR1 SNHLY and CDR2 FYNNEI come from the germline V gene. CDR3 length: 14 residues. V lost 3 bases, J lost 3 bases, and 9 bases lay in between. The CDR3 DNA sequence: TGTGCCAGCAGTGACAGGACGGACAATCAGCCCCAGCATTTT. Protein sequence: CASSDRTDNQPQHF.

This chain uses TRBV7-9 with TRBJ1-4, with a weak D call TRBD1 (5 bases). The germline V gene encodes CDR1 SEHNR and CDR2 FQNEAQ (reference sequence). V lost 2 bases to trimming and J lost 5 bases, with 9 bases between them. This CDR3 is built from 14 residues. As DNA, the CDR3 is TGTGCCAGCAGCTTATCAGGGCCGAATGAAAAACTGTTTTTT. This codes for CASSLSGPNEKLFF.

The CDR3 sequence: CASSMGYRGEAFF. As DNA, the CDR3 is TGTGCCAGTAGTATGGGGTATAGGGGTGAAGCTTTCTTT. The chain recombines TRBV19 with TRBJ1-1; weak D call: TRBD1 (5 bases). Per the germline V gene, CDR1 is LNHDA and CDR2 is SQIVND (reference sequence). CDR3 size: 13 residues. Deletions cut 3 bases from V and 7 bases from J, with 12 bases between.

The chain combines TRBV19 with TRBJ2-1; TRBD1 aligns across 7 bases. Germline V lookup: CDR1 LNHDA, CDR2 SQIVND (reference sequence). V lost 2 bases, J lost 5 bases, and 9 bases stayed unmatched. CDR3 length equals 16 residues. This CDR3 is CASSITRQGNHNEQFF. The CDR3 DNA sequence: TGTGCCAGTAGTATAACGAGACAGGGAAACCACAATGAGCAGTTCTTC.

This clone was seen once. V is TRBV3-1 (or the pseudogene TRBV3-2) and J is TRBJ2-5; 8 nucleotides line up with TRBD2. CDR3 size: 16 residues. J was trimmed by 1 base and V by 4 bases; bases with no gene match: 8. Germline V gene lookup returns CDR1 LGHDT and CDR2 YNNKEL (reference sequence). The CDR3 sequence: CASSPASGGLQETQYF. Written as DNA, the CDR3 is TGTGCCAGCAGCCCCGCGAGCGGGGGTCTCCAAGAGACCCAGTACTTC.

V and J are TRBV11-2 and TRBJ2-6; D is ambiguous. CDR3 length: 16 amino acids. In germline, CDR1 is SGHAT, CDR2 FQNNGV. The V end was cut by 6 bases, the J end by 0 bases, with 12 bases between. CDR3 sequence (DNA): TGTGCCAGCAGACCCGGGCGGAGCTCTGGGGCCAACGTCCTGACTTTC. Residues: CASRPGRSSGANVLTF.

The rearrangement links TRBV6-5 to TRBJ1-1; D ambiguous. CDR1 is MNHEY and CDR2 is SVGAGI in the germline V gene. V lost 2 bases, J lost 3 bases, and 13 bases lay in between. CDR3 length: 15 amino acids. Here the CDR3 reads CASSYGRSIYTEAFF. CDR3 nucleotide sequence: TGTGCCAGCAGTTACGGCAGGTCAATTTACACTGAAGCTTTCTTT.

The chain recombines TRBV7-9 with TRBJ1-3; 8 bases fit TRBD1. CDR3 length equals 19 residues. Trimming removed 5 bases from V and 1 base from J; junction bases left unmatched: 16. Germline-derived CDR1 and CDR2 are SEHNR and FQNEAQ (reference sequence). The CDR3 bases are TGTGCCAGCAGCCCGACTGGTGAACCGGGACAGGTATCTGGAAACACCATATATTTT. It yields the protein CASSPTGEPGQVSGNTIYF.

The rearrangement uses TRBV6-5 and TRBJ2-1, with 11 nucleotides matching TRBD2. The J segment lost 6 bases and the V segment lost 2 bases, leaving 6 bases of the junction unmatched. Per germline, CDR1 MNHEY and CDR2 SVGAGI. The CDR3 is made up of 16 amino acids. The CDR3 loop reads CASSYRGTSGGNEQFF. DNA of the CDR3: TGTGCCAGCAGTTACCGCGGGACTAGCGGAGGCAATGAGCAGTTCTTC.

The genes are TRBV7-9 and TRBJ1-1; 7 bases are shared with TRBD1. V trimming: 3 bases; J trimming: 8 bases; junction bases outside the gene matches: 12. CDR1 SEHNR and CDR2 FQNEAQ come from the germline V gene (reference sequence). The CDR3 contains 15 residues. The CDR3 DNA reads as TGTGCCAGCAGCTTCCTTCGGTCTACAGGGGAGGAAGCTTTCTTT. Protein: CASSFLRSTGEEAFF.

The chain carries TRBV4-3 and TRBJ2-5, with 9 positions matching TRBD2. The CDR3 extends over 15 amino acids. The ends lost 0 bases at V and 5 bases at J; junction bases unmatched: 4. Germline CDR1 LGHNA, CDR2 YSLEER. The CDR3 loop reads CASSQDSGGGETQYF. DNA for the CDR3: TGCGCCAGCAGCCAAGATAGCGGGGGCGGGGAGACCCAGTACTTC.

The chain carries TRBV2 and TRBJ2-3; TRBD2 agrees at 7 bases. Germline V gene lookup returns CDR1 SNHLY and CDR2 FYNNEI. V was clipped by 5 bases and J by 0 bases; unmatched bases: 8. The CDR3 is made up of 16 amino acids. CDR3 DNA: TGTGCCAGCAGTTCGGTGCTAGCGGACAGCACAGATACGCAGTATTTT. The encoded protein is CASSSVLADSTDTQYF.

The V call is TRBV19, the J call TRBJ2-7, with 12 bases aligning to TRBD2. Germline CDR1 and CDR2: LNHDA and SQIVND (reference sequence). CDR3 length: 14 amino acids. Germline trimming cut 6 bases from V and 1 base from J; bases unmatched to any gene: 1. CDR3 sequence reads: CASSLAGGSYEQYF. The CDR3 coding sequence is TGTGCCAGTAGCCTAGCGGGAGGGTCCTACGAGCAGTACTTC.

The chain recombines TRBV9 with TRBJ2-7; either TRBD1 or TRBD2 may supply D (6 bases each). Trimming left V 3 bases short and J 6 bases short, with 16 bases between. From germline, CDR1 is SGDLS and CDR2 YYNGEE. The CDR3 runs 14 residues. This CDR3 reads CASSANPGAFEQYF. The CDR3, as DNA: TGTGCCAGCAGCGCAAACCCGGGGGCTTTCGAGCAGTACTTC.

The rearrangement uses TRBV28 and TRBJ1-6; TRBD1 matches at 9 bases. CDR1 and CDR2 (germline): MDHEN, SYDVKM. J was trimmed by 2 bases and V by 6 bases; bases with no gene match: 8. This CDR3 is built from 17 residues. Written as DNA, the CDR3 is TGTGCCAGCAGACCTACAGGGGGCGACGCCTATAATTCACCCCTCCACTTT. It encodes CASRPTGGDAYNSPLHF.

The chain is built from TRBV5-4 and TRBJ1-1; D is undetermined. This CDR3 region has 15 residues. V shed 0 bases and J shed 0 bases, with 9 bases lying between them. Germline CDR1 reads SGHNT; CDR2 reads YYREEE (reference sequence). The CDR3 nucleotides are TGTGCCAGCAGCTTGGTGCCAGTACTGAACACTGAAGCTTTCTTT. Translation: CASSLVPVLNTEAFF.

The chain couples TRBV19 to TRBJ2-7, with 9 bases fitting TRBD2. V shed 1 base, J shed 4 bases, and the junction held 5 bases outside the gene matches. The CDR3 extends over 15 amino acids. Germline V lookup: CDR1 LNHDA, CDR2 SQIVND (reference sequence). The CDR3 nucleotides read TGTGCCAGTAGTATAGGGCTAGCGGGACAATACGAGCAGTACTTC. Encoded protein: CASSIGLAGQYEQYF.

As regards this clone: One end of the junction fails to match germline, which may point to a read error. The rearrangement joins TRBV3-1 (or the pseudogene TRBV3-2) to TRBJ1-2; 8 bases align to TRBD1. This CDR3 comprises 17 residues. Germline V CDR1 and CDR2: LGHDT, YNNKEL (reference sequence). The CDR3 region is CASSQDRQGATFYSYTF. The CDR3 DNA reads TGTGCCAGCAGCCAAGATCGCCAGGGGGCGACCTTCTATAGCTACACCTTC.

This sequence joins TRBV5-1 and TRBJ2-1; D is perhaps TRBD2 (6 bases). Trimming cost V 6 bases and J 5 bases, with 9 bases left between them. Germline CDR1 SGHRS, CDR2 YFSETQ. The length of the CDR3 is 12 residues. The CDR3 DNA is TGCGCCAGCAATTTAGCGGACAATGAGCAGTTCTTC. The encoded protein is CASNLADNEQFF.

This rearrangement joins TRBV5-5 to TRBJ2-7, with D unresolved. This CDR3 spans 14 amino acids. V shed 3 bases and J shed 1 base, with 11 bases lying between them. Germline V gives CDR1 SGHKS, CDR2 YYEKEE (reference sequence). The CDR3 nucleotides are TGTGCCAGCAGCTCCGAGGTTATATCCTACGAGCAGTACTTC. Translating it yields CASSSEVISYEQYF.

This clone was observed once. The rearrangement joins TRBV28 to TRBJ1-1, with unresolved D. Germline CDR1 and CDR2: MDHEN and SYDVKM. This CDR3 contains 11 residues. V was shortened by 3 bases and J by 6 bases, with 5 bases between the two germline ends. CDR3 loop: CASSFNSEAFF. CDR3 DNA sequence: TGTGCCAGCAGTTTTAATTCTGAAGCTTTCTTT.

This rearrangement joins TRBV5-1 to TRBJ1-1; weak D call: TRBD1 (6 bases). This CDR3 contains 15 residues. The V and J ends lost 0 bases and 5 bases respectively, with 14 bases between them. Germline V gene sequence: CDR1 SGHRS, CDR2 YFSETQ. CDR3 loop: CASSLEQGRGTEAFF. The CDR3 DNA is TGCGCCAGCAGCTTGGAGCAGGGGAGGGGTACTGAAGCTTTCTTT.

The chain links TRBV14 to TRBJ2-2; no definite D call. There are 13 residues in the CDR3. Germline V gives CDR1 SGHDN, CDR2 FVKESK. V gave up 0 bases and J gave up 7 bases, with 6 bases separating them. DNA for the CDR3: TGTGCCAGCAGCCAAGAGATGATCGGGGAGCTGTTTTTT. This encodes CASSQEMIGELFF.